Each of the 19 T cell receptor beta chains below was sequenced from the same sample in a study of T cell responses to AZD1222 COVID-19 vaccine. Measured with immunoSEQ multiplex PCR; TCRdb has only the in-frame clones, and not every one. The sample has roughly 130,000 clones; roughly 90% are singletons. Sequenced here: peripheral blood, sampled on day 0 of AZD1222 vaccination. The receptors stem from an adult in good health.

The rearrangement links TRBV7-6 to TRBJ2-1, with TRBD2 matching over 11 bases. The length of the CDR3 is 15 residues. The J segment lost 3 bases and the V segment lost 5 bases, leaving 3 bases of the junction unmatched. Germline V gene sequence: CDR1 SGHVS, CDR2 FNYEAQ. The CDR3 nucleotides are TGTGCCAGCAGCGGCGGGACTAGCGGCTACAATGAGCAGTTCTTC. Protein product: CASSGGTSGYNEQFF.

The V and J genes are TRBV2 and TRBJ2-3, with D unclear. V lost 7 bases, J lost 2 bases, and 10 bases lay in between. CDR1 SNHLY and CDR2 FYNNEI come from the germline V gene. The length of the CDR3 is 13 residues. CDR3 in amino acids: CASMLGLTDTQYF. In nucleotides, the CDR3 is TGTGCCAGCATGCTAGGGCTCACAGATACGCAGTATTTT.

The rearrangement links TRBV7-6 to TRBJ2-7; no clear D. The germline CDR1 and CDR2 sequences are SGHVS and FNYEAQ. V was cut by 4 bases and J by 3 bases, with 7 bases left in between. This CDR3 is 12 amino acids long. In DNA, the CDR3 is TGTGCCAGCAGCTCGGACGGCTACGAGCAGTACTTC. This encodes CASSSDGYEQYF.

The J gene is TRBJ2-1, the V gene TRBV6-5, with TRBD1 as a possible D gene (5 bases). Per the germline V gene, CDR1 is MNHEY and CDR2 is SVGAGI. V shed 8 bases and J shed 6 bases, with 14 bases lying between them. This CDR3 is 13 amino acids long. The CDR3 is CASAFQGSNEQFF. The CDR3 DNA reads as TGTGCCAGCGCCTTCCAGGGTTCCAATGAGCAGTTCTTC.

The chain uses TRBV3-1 (or the pseudogene TRBV3-2) and TRBJ2-1; 10 bases map to TRBD2. With V trimmed by 1 base and J by 3 bases, 3 bases remained unmatched. The length of the CDR3 is 16 residues. Germline values: CDR1 LGHDT, CDR2 YNNKEL (reference sequence). The CDR3 DNA reads TGTGCCAGCAGCCAAGCTCGGACTAGCGGCTACAATGAGCAGTTCTTC. Residues: CASSQARTSGYNEQFF.

The rearrangement links TRBV5-6 to TRBJ2-7; 8 bases line up with TRBD1. The CDR3 is 13 residues long. V shed 3 bases, J shed 3 bases, and the junction held 2 bases outside the gene matches. From germline, CDR1 is SGHDT and CDR2 YYEEEE. The CDR3 spells CASSWTGSYEQYF. Written as DNA, the CDR3 is TGTGCCAGCAGCTGGACAGGGAGCTACGAGCAGTACTTC.

The chain employs TRBV7-6 and TRBJ2-3, with 7 bases lining up with TRBD2. The CDR3 sequence is 15 residues long. Losses at the gene ends were 0 bases for V and 4 bases for J; bases not matched to a gene: 4. Germline CDR1 is SGHVS and CDR2 is FNYEAQ. As DNA, the CDR3 is TGTGCCAGCAGCTTAGCGGGAGGGCCGTCAGATACGCAGTATTTT. This gives the protein CASSLAGGPSDTQYF.

This clone showed up just once. This sequence joins TRBV19 and TRBJ2-1; the match to TRBD2 covers 15 bases. Germline CDR1 and CDR2: LNHDA and SQIVND (reference sequence). The CDR3 contains 16 residues. The ends lost 1 base at V and 8 bases at J; junction bases unmatched: 3. DNA of the CDR3: TGTGCCAGTAGTATAGTCTGGACTAGCGGGAGGGATGAGCAGTTCTTC. Its protein product is CASSIVWTSGRDEQFF.

This chain links TRBV18 with TRBJ1-3; perhaps TRBD1 as D (5 bases). Germline CDR1 reads KGHSH; CDR2 reads LQKENI. This CDR3 has 16 amino acids. Trimming left V 5 bases short and J 1 base short, with 15 bases between. For the CDR3, the DNA is TGTGCCAGCTCATCTCGAATGGACACTTCTGGAAACACCATATATTTT. Its translation is CASSSRMDTSGNTIYF.

The genes are TRBV7-8 and TRBJ1-1, with D unclear. Germline CDR1 is SGHVS and CDR2 is FQNEAQ. This CDR3 is 13 amino acids long. V dropped 5 bases and J dropped 5 bases, with 12 bases sitting between them. The CDR3 region has the DNA TGTGCCAGCAGCCATCGACACCTTACTGAAGCTTTCTTT. Translation: CASSHRHLTEAFF.

The genes are TRBV12-3 or TRBV12-4 and TRBJ2-7; weak D call: TRBD2 (5 bases). This CDR3 contains 13 residues. V dropped 4 bases and J dropped 5 bases, with 12 bases sitting between them. CDR3 region: CASSSRRNHEQYF. CDR3 in DNA: TGTGCCAGCAGTTCAAGGAGGAACCACGAGCAGTACTTC.

The rearrangement links TRBV18 to TRBJ2-2; TRBD1 is a possible D gene (5 bases). The CDR3 is 15 amino acids. V was pared by 5 bases and J by 1 base, with 11 bases between. Germline CDR1 is KGHSH and CDR2 is LQKENI. CDR3 amino acids: CASSTTVQNTGELFF. CDR3 nucleotide sequence: TGTGCCAGCTCAACGACAGTCCAGAACACCGGGGAGCTGTTTTTT.

The genes are TRBV7-6 and TRBJ2-1; 8 nucleotides line up with TRBD2. The CDR3 has 17 residues. J lost 2 bases, V lost 5 bases, and 11 bases had no gene match. Per the germline V gene, CDR1 is SGHVS and CDR2 is FNYEAQ. CDR3 residues: CASSPSPTSDPYNEQFF. The CDR3, as DNA: TGTGCCAGCAGCCCCTCCCCGACTAGCGATCCCTACAATGAGCAGTTCTTC.

The chain combines TRBV5-8 with TRBJ2-7; D gene unclear. Trimming cost V 1 base and J 2 bases, with 1 base left between them. Germline V gives CDR1 SGHTS, CDR2 YDEGEE. The CDR3 loop spans 11 amino acids. The CDR3 region has the DNA TGTGCCAGCAGCTTGCCCTACGAGCAGTACTTC. This sequence encodes CASSLPYEQYF.

The chain has TRBV19 and TRBJ1-3; D is perhaps TRBD1 (6 bases). Per the germline V gene, CDR1 is LNHDA and CDR2 is SQIVND (reference sequence). The CDR3 extends over 13 amino acids. Deletions cut 10 bases from V and 0 bases from J, with 10 bases between. DNA for the CDR3: TGTGCCATTCGGGACATCTCTGGAAACACCATATATTTT. It translates to CAIRDISGNTIYF.

This rearrangement joins TRBV29-1 to TRBJ1-1, with D possibly TRBD1 on 5 matching bases. Germline CDR1 is SQVTM and CDR2 is ANQGSEA. The V end lost 0 bases, the J end lost 11 bases, and 13 bases lay between the germline ends. The CDR3 runs to 12 residues. The CDR3 bases are TGCAGCGTTGAAGATCAGAGGAGGGGCGCTTTCTTT. It codes for CSVEDQRRGAFF. The full variable domain, completed using reference TRBV29-1 and TRBJ1-1, is SAVISQKPSRDICQRGTSLTIQCQVDSQVTMMFWYRQQPGQSLTLIATANQGSEATYESGFVIDKFPISRPNLTFSTLTVSNMSPEDSSIYLCSVEDQRRGAFFGQGTRLTVV.

V usage is TRBV7-2 and J usage is TRBJ2-1, with 10 nucleotides matching TRBD2. Germline V gene sequence: CDR1 SGHTA, CDR2 FQGNSA. The V and J ends lost 4 bases and 0 bases, in that order; junction bases with no gene match: 3. This CDR3 is built from 16 residues. The CDR3 nucleotides are TGTGCCAGCAGCTCGGCTAGCGGGAGCTCCTACAATGAGCAGTTCTTC. Residues: CASSSASGSSYNEQFF.

This chain links TRBV12-3 or TRBV12-4 with TRBJ1-5; D not certain. The CDR3 has 12 residues. Trimming took off 4 bases at V and 7 bases at J, with 8 bases between the two ends. This CDR3 is CASSSGSQPQHF. The CDR3 coding sequence is TGTGCCAGCAGTTCCGGAAGCCAGCCCCAGCATTTT.

The chain recombines TRBV4-3 with TRBJ2-1; D gene ambiguous. The germline V gene has CDR1 LGHNA and CDR2 YSLEER. The ends were cut back, 4 bases at V and 9 bases at J, with 10 bases in the middle. The CDR3 length is 12 residues. CDR3 loop: CASSLLVGEQFF. CDR3 coding DNA: TGCGCCAGCAGCCTTTTAGTGGGTGAGCAGTTCTTC.